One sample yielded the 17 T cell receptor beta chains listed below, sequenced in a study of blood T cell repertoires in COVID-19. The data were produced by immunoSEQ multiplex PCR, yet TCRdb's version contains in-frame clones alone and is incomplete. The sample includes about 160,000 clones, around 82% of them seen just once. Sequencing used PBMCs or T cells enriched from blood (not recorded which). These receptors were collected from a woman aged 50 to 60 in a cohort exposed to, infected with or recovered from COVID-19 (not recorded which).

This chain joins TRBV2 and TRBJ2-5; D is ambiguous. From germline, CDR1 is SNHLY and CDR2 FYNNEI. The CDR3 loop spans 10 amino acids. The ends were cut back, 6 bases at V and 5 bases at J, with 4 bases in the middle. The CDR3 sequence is CASSLETQYF. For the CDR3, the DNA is TGTGCCAGCAGCCTCGAGACCCAGTACTTC. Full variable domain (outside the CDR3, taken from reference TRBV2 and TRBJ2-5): EPEVTQTPSHQVTQMGQEVILRCVPISNHLYFYWYRQILGQKVEFLVSFYNNEISEKSEIFDDQFSVERPDGSNFTLKIRSTKLEDSAMYFCASSLETQYFGPGTRLLVL.

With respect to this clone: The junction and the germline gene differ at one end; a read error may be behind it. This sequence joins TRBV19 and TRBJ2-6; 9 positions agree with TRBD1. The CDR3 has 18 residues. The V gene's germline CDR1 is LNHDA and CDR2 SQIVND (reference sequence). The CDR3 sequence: CTSSILGTGFSGANVLTF. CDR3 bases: TGTACCAGTAGTATACTAGGGACAGGGTTCTCTGGGGCCAACGTCCTGACTTTC.

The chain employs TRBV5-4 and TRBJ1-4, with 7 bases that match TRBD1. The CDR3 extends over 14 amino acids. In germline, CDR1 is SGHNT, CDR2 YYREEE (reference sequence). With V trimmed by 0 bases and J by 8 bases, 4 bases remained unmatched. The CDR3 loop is CASSLDAGGEKLFF. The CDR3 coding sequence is TGTGCCAGCAGCTTGGACGCAGGGGGGGAAAAACTGTTTTTT.

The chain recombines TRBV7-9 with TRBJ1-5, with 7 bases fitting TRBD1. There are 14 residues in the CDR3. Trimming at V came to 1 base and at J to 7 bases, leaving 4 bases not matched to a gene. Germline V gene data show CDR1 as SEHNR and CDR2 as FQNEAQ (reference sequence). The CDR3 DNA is TGTGCCAGCAGCTTAGATACAGGGGAACAGCCCCAGCATTTT. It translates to CASSLDTGEQPQHF.

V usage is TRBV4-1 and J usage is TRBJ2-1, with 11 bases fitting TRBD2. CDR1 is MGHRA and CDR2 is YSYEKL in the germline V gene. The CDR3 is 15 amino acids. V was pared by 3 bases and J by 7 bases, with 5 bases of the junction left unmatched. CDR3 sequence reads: CASSHLAGGKNEQFF. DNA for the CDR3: TGCGCCAGCAGCCACCTAGCGGGAGGTAAGAATGAGCAGTTCTTC.

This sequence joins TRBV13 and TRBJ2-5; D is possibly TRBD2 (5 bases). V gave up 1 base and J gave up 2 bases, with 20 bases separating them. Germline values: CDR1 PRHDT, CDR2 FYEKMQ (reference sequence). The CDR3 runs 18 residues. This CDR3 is CASSLVGGIGETQETQYF. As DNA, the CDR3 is TGTGCCAGCAGCTTAGTAGGTGGTATTGGGGAGACTCAAGAGACCCAGTACTTC.

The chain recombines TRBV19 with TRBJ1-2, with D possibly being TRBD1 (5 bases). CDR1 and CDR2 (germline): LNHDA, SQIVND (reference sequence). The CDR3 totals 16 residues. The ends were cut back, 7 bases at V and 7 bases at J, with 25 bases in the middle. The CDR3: CASIQSRDSVFSGYTF. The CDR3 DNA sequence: TGTGCCAGTATCCAATCCCGGGACTCTGTTTTTAGTGGCTACACCTTC.

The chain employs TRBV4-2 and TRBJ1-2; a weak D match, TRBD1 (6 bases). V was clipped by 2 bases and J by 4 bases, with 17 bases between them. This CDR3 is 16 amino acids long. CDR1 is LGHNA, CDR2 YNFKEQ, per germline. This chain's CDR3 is CASSQIGLGGGYGYTF. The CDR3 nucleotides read TGTGCCAGCAGCCAAATCGGACTAGGGGGTGGCTATGGCTACACCTTC.

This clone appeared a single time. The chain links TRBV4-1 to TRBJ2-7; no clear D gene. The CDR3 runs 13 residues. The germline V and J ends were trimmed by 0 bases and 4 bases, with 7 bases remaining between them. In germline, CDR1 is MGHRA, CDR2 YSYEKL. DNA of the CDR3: TGCGCCAGCAGCCAAGAAATCAAATACGAGCAGTACTTC. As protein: CASSQEIKYEQYF.

CDR3 bases: TGTGCCAGCAGCCCAGGGACAGGGGCCGTACAGTTCTTC. Translating it yields CASSPGTGAVQFF. The chain uses TRBV7-3 and TRBJ2-1; 10 bases match TRBD1. The V and J ends lost 5 bases and 13 bases, in that order; junction bases with no gene match: 8. The CDR3 runs 13 residues. Germline V gene lookup returns CDR1 SGHTA and CDR2 FQGTGA. The whole variable domain, filled in from reference TRBV7-3 and TRBJ2-1, reads GAGVSQTPSNKVTEKGKYVELRCDPISGHTALYWYRQSLGQGPEFLIYFQGTGAADDSGLPNDRFFAVRPEGSVSTLKIQRTERGDSAVYLCASSPGTGAVQFFGPGTRLTVL.

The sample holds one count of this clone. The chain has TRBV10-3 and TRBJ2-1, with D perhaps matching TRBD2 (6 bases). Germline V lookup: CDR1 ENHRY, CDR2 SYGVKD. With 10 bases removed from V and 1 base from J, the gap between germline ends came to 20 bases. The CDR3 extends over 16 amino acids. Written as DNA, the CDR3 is TGTGCCACCCAGCTTTCGGAGGGTAGATCCTACAATGAGCAGTTCTTC. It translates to CATQLSEGRSYNEQFF.

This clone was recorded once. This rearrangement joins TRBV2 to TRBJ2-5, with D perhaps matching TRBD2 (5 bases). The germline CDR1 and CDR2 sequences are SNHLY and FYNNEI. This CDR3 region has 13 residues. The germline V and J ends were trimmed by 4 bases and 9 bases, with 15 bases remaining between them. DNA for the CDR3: TGTGCCAGCAGTGGCGGCGGGCCATTGGCCCAGTACTTC. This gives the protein CASSGGGPLAQYF.

The CDR3 DNA is TGTGCCAGTAGCACCCTCATACAGGCATCCTCTGGAAACACCATATATTTT. Residues: CASSTLIQASSGNTIYF. The V call is TRBV19, the J call TRBJ1-3, with a weak D call TRBD1 (5 bases). The CDR3 loop spans 17 amino acids. V was pared by 6 bases and J by 0 bases, with 18 bases between. The V gene's germline CDR1 is LNHDA and CDR2 SQIVND (reference sequence).

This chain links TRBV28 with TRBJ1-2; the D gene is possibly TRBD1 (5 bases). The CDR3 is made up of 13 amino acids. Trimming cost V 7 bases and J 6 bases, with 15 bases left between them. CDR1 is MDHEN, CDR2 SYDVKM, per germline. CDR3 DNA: TGTGCCAGCACCTATAAGGGGTTTAATGGCTACACCTTC. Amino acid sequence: CASTYKGFNGYTF.

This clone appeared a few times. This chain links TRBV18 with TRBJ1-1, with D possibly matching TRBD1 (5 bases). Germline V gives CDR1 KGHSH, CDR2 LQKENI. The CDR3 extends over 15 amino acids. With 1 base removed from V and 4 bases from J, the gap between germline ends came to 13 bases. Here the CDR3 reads CASSPLAGISTEAFF. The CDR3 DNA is TGTGCCAGCTCACCACTCGCAGGGATCTCCACTGAAGCTTTCTTT.

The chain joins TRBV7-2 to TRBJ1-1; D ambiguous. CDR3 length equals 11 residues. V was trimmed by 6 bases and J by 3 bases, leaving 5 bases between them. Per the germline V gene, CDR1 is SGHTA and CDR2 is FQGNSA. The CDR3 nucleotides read TGTGCCAGCAGATCGGACACTGAAGCTTTCTTT. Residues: CASRSDTEAFF.

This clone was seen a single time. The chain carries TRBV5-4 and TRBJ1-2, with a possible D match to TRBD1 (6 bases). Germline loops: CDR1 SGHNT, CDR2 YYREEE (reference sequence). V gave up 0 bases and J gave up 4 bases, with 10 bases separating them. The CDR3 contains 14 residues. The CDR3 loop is CASSLAGVPYGYTF. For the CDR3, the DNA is TGTGCCAGCAGCTTGGCAGGGGTACCCTATGGCTACACCTTC.